The 9 T cell receptor beta chains given below trace back to one sample, sequenced in a study of tumor-infiltrating lymphocytes in oesophageal squamous cell carcinoma. TCRdb reprocessed the PCR reads via MiXCR and lists one record per CDR3 protein. The data show about 11,000 distinct CDR3 sequences, roughly 52% seen once. The specimen sequenced was esophageal tumor tissue. These receptors were taken from a female donor with esophageal squamous cell carcinoma.

The chain links TRBV11-2 to TRBJ1-1; 8 bases are shared with TRBD1. The germline V gene encodes CDR1 SGHAT and CDR2 FQNNGV. V lost 5 bases to trimming and J lost 0 bases; unmatched junction nucleotides: 2. This CDR3 spans 14 amino acids. For the CDR3, the DNA is TGTGCCAGCAGCGTGGACAGGGTGAACACTGAAGCTTTCTTT. This codes for CASSVDRVNTEAFF.

In its sample, this clonotype was seen many times. This chain connects TRBV10-3 to TRBJ1-1; D uncertain. Germline CDR1 ENHRY, CDR2 SYGVKD. The CDR3 has 13 residues. Trimming stripped 4 bases from V and 4 bases from J, with 10 bases between. In DNA form, the CDR3 reads TGTGCCATCAGTGCTTCGGGGAGCACTGAAGCTTTCTTT. This sequence encodes CAISASGSTEAFF.

The chain employs TRBV7-2 and TRBJ2-2; TRBD2 agrees at 12 bases. The ends lost 4 bases at V and 4 bases at J; junction bases unmatched: 4. The CDR3 loop spans 16 amino acids. The germline V gene has CDR1 SGHTA and CDR2 FQGNSA. In DNA, the CDR3 is TGTGCCAGCAGCTCGCGACTAGCGGGAGCCACCGGGGAGCTGTTTTTT. Protein sequence: CASSSRLAGATGELFF.

V is TRBV7-8 and J is TRBJ2-3, with D uncertain. CDR3 length: 13 residues. The V end was cut by 2 bases, the J end by 6 bases, with 9 bases between. Per the germline V gene, CDR1 is SGHVS and CDR2 is FQNEAQ. The CDR3 nucleotides are TGTGCCAGCAGCTTATCACTCTTTGATACGCAGTATTTT. As protein: CASSLSLFDTQYF.

This clonotype turned up a few times. The chain carries TRBV11-1 and TRBJ2-5; 10 nucleotides line up with TRBD1. The CDR3 covers 16 residues. V dropped 5 bases and J dropped 7; count of bases not matched to a gene: 13. Germline CDR1 is SGHAT and CDR2 is FQDESV (reference sequence). The CDR3: CASSRTGTGDYGTQYF. CDR3 sequence (DNA): TGTGCCAGCAGCAGAACCGGGACAGGGGATTATGGGACCCAGTACTTC.

Sample share makes this clonotype medium-sized. V is TRBV12-5 and J is TRBJ2-5; 10 bases are a match to TRBD1. V lost 3 bases to trimming and J lost 5 bases; unmatched junction nucleotides: 6. The CDR3 runs to 15 residues. Germline-derived CDR1 and CDR2 are LGHNT and FRNRAP. This chain's CDR3 is CASGLGTGEGETQYF. CDR3 sequence (DNA): TGTGCTAGTGGTTTAGGGACAGGGGAAGGCGAGACCCAGTACTTC.

This clonotype is medium-sized in the sample. V and J are TRBV11-2 and TRBJ1-1; possibly TRBD1 for D (6 bases). The CDR3 loop spans 15 amino acids. CDR1 and CDR2 (germline): SGHAT, FQNNGV. Deletions cut 2 bases from V and 2 bases from J, with 12 bases between. The CDR3 loop is CASSLSGGANTEAFF. The CDR3 nucleotides read TGTGCCAGCAGCTTATCTGGGGGGGCTAACACTGAAGCTTTCTTT.

The table lists this clonotype with many counts. The chain joins TRBV24-1 to TRBJ2-3; 9 nucleotides agree with TRBD1. There are 17 residues in the CDR3. Trimming cost V 3 bases and J 1 base; bases outside gene matches: 7. CDR1 KGHDR and CDR2 SFDVKD come from the germline V gene. As DNA, the CDR3 is TGTGCCACCAGTGATCTAAACAGGGGGCCGGGCACAGATACGCAGTATTTT. Protein product: CATSDLNRGPGTDTQYF.

The genes are TRBV27 and TRBJ2-4; 9 nucleotides match TRBD2. The CDR3 runs 14 residues. The germline gives CDR1 MNHEY, CDR2 SMNVEV (reference sequence). V gave up 3 bases and J gave up 4 bases; unmatched junction bases: 1. The CDR3 spells CASSLLAGKNIQYF. The CDR3 region has the DNA TGTGCCAGCAGTTTGCTAGCGGGGAAAAACATTCAGTACTTC.